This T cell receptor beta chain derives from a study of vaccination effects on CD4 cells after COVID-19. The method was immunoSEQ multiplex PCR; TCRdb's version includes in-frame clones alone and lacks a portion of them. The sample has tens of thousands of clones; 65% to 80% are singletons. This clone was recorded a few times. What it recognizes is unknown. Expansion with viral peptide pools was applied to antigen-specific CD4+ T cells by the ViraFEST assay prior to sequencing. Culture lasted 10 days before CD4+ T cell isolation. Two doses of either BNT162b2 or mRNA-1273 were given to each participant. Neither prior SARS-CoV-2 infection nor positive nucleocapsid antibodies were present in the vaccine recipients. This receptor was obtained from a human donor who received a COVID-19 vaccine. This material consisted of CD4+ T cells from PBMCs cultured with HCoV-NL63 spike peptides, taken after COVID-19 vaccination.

CDR3 sequence: CASSRSGQGSYEQYF. The CDR3 coding sequence is TGTGCCAGCAGCCGATCGGGACAGGGTTCCTACGAGCAGTACTTC. The chain uses TRBV7-9 and TRBJ2-7; 9 nucleotides match TRBD1. Germline assignment: CDR1 SEHNR and CDR2 FQNEAQ (reference sequence). The CDR3 consists of 15 residues. V lost 5 bases to trimming and J lost 1 base; unmatched junction nucleotides: 6.